The 5 T cell receptor beta chains below come from one sample, sequenced in a study of graft-versus-host responses after intestinal transplantation listed by TCRdb under 2021. Antigen specificity for these receptors is unknown. Library creation used the immunoSEQ multiplex PCR assay. TCRdb re-hosts the immuneACCESS table, in-frame sequences only. Its copies lack some clones; in the studies checked, an unresolved V gene accounts for under half of them, and the cause for the rest is not known. This sample lists approximately 92,000 clones; around 90% were detected once. Clones ranked in the top ten supply 5% to 6.5% of the sample. Taken with the paper, the label for time point translates to: cells obtained before transplantation from donor or recipient. The sequencing used unstimulated CD8+ T cells sorted from spleen or lymph node cells, collected before intestinal transplant. These TCRs come from a human donor who received an intestinal transplant.

The J gene is TRBJ2-5, the V gene TRBV5-6; tentatively, D is TRBD2 (6 bases). Per germline, CDR1 SGHDT and CDR2 YYEEEE. CDR3 length equals 14 residues. Trimming removed 2 bases from V and 0 bases from J, with 8 bases in between. The DNA of the CDR3 is TGTGCCAGCAGCTTCGGGAGCCACCAAGAGACCCAGTACTTC. Its translation is CASSFGSHQETQYF.

This clone was recorded once. The gene calls are TRBV10-1 and TRBJ2-1, with TRBD2 identical over 12 bases. Germline values: CDR1 WNHNN, CDR2 SYGVQD (reference sequence). With V trimmed by 6 bases and J by 7 bases, 7 bases remained unmatched. This CDR3 is 15 amino acids long. CDR3 in DNA: TGCGCCAGCAGCCCTAGCGGGGGGGCTTGGAATGAGCAGTTCTTC. Protein: CASSPSGGAWNEQFF.

The V gene is TRBV19, the J gene TRBJ1-1, with D possibly TRBD1 on 5 matching bases. The V gene lost 8 bases and the J gene lost 2 bases, with 12 bases spanning the gap. CDR3 length: 13 residues. Germline V lookup: CDR1 LNHDA, CDR2 SQIVND (reference sequence). The CDR3 loop reads CASSETENTEAFF. The CDR3 DNA reads TGTGCCAGTTCCGAGACAGAAAACACTGAAGCTTTCTTT.

The chain carries TRBV28 and TRBJ2-1; TRBD1 is a possible D gene (5 bases). Germline CDR1 and CDR2: MDHEN and SYDVKM. The CDR3 sequence is 16 residues long. V was pared by 3 bases and J by 3 bases, with 15 bases between. The CDR3: CASSLQGFMGYNEQFF. The CDR3 DNA sequence: TGTGCCAGCAGTTTGCAGGGCTTTATGGGCTACAATGAGCAGTTCTTC.

The chain links TRBV7-9 to TRBJ1-1; D remains ambiguous. CDR3 length equals 15 residues. Trimming removed 3 bases from V and 6 bases from J, with 17 bases in between. Germline V gene lookup returns CDR1 SEHNR and CDR2 FQNEAQ (reference sequence). DNA for the CDR3: TGTGCCAGCAGCTTCGGGGAAGGGAAGGACGCTGAAGCTTTCTTT. Encoded protein: CASSFGEGKDAEAFF.